This TCR beta chain was identified during a study of T cell responses to AZD1222 COVID-19 vaccine. Study results and caveats: The peak T cell response came first, and repertoires were sampled only after it. Regions left unmutated in variants are reportedly the target of nearly half of spike-specific TCRs.

TCRdb's copy holds only in-frame clones and misses some; the assay was immunoSEQ multiplex PCR. The data hold 100,000 or so clones, with around nine tenths observed a single time. On this clone itself: Its antigen is not known. The same CDR3 can be traced to other DNA sequences in this sample.

V was trimmed by 4 bases and J by 1 base, leaving 7 bases between them. The CDR3 runs to 13 residues. CDR1 KGHSH and CDR2 LQKENI come from the germline V gene. This receptor was identified in an adult in good health. The sequencing used peripheral blood, collected on day 0 of AZD1222 vaccination. The V call is TRBV18, the J call TRBJ1-1; TRBD1 is a possible D gene (5 bases). Here the CDR3 reads CASSRGQNTEAFF. Here the CDR3 DNA reads TGTGCCAGCTCACGAGGACAGAACACTGAAGCTTTCTTT. Supplemented by reference TRBV18 and TRBJ1-1, the full variable domain reads NAGVMQNPRHLVRRRGQEARLRCSPMKGHSHVYWYRQLPEEGLKFMVYLQKENIIDESGMPKERFSAEFPKEGPSILRIQQVVRGDSAAYFCASSRGQNTEAFFGQGTRLTVV.